The clone carrying this T cell receptor (beta chain) turned up a few times. As yet, its antigen is unknown. The investigators split CD4+ cells into a CD45RA+ naive subset and a CD45RA-negative memory subset. This CDR3 comprises 11 residues. The germline gives CDR1 SGHDN, CDR2 FVKESK. Trimming left V 0 bases short and J 11 bases short, with 5 bases between. This specimen belongs to a study of shared clonotypes between healthy human individuals. Whole-study findings and limits: Only blood samples were collected, and tissue repertoires likely differ. Compared with clonotypes that all four donors shared, non-shared clonotypes had lower generation probabilities. Large depth notwithstanding, sorted-subset sequencing proved incomplete by rarefaction.

Assay: immunoSEQ multiplex PCR; the TCRdb copy retains only in-frame clones and omits some. The sample holds about 1 million clones, approximately 72% seen once. The sample consisted of memory CD4+ T cells sorted from blood. This sample's subset: CD45RA-negative fraction. The chain is built from TRBV14 and TRBJ1-3; D not resolved. This clonotype was obtained from a man between 18 and 29 years old in good health. CDR3 sequence: CASSQDRAIYF. CDR3 sequence (DNA): TGTGCCAGCAGCCAAGATCGCGCCATATATTTT.